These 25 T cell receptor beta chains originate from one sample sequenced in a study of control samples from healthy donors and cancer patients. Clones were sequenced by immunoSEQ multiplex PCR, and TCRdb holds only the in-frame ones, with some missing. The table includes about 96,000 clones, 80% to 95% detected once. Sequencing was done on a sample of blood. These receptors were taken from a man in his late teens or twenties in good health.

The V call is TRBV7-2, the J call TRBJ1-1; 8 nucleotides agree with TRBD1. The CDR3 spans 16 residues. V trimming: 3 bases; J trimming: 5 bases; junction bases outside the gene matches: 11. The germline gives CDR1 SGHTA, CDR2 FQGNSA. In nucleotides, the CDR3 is TGTGCCAGCAGCTTCGGGGGTCAGGGGGCGCGGACTGAAGCTTTCTTT. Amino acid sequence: CASSFGGQGARTEAFF.

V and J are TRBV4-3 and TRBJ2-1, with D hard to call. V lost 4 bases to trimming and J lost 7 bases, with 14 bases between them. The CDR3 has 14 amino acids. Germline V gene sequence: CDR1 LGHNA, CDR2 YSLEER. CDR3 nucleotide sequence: TGCGCCAGCAGCCTTGGCTCGGGCCAAAATGAGCAGTTCTTC. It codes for CASSLGSGQNEQFF.

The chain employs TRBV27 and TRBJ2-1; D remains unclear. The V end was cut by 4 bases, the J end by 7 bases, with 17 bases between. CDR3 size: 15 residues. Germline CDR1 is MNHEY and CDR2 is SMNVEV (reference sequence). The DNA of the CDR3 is TGTGCCAGCAGTTCTCTAGGACGGGCTGTTAATGAGCAGTTCTTC. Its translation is CASSSLGRAVNEQFF.

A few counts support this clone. CDR3 residues: CASSTGTGWSYTF. CDR3 DNA sequence: TGTGCCAGCTCAACTGGGACAGGATGGAGCTACACCTTC. The chain carries TRBV18 and TRBJ1-2, with 8 nucleotides matching TRBD1. The CDR3 contains 13 residues. Trimming removed 5 bases from V and 9 bases from J; junction bases left unmatched: 8. Germline V lookup: CDR1 KGHSH, CDR2 LQKENI.

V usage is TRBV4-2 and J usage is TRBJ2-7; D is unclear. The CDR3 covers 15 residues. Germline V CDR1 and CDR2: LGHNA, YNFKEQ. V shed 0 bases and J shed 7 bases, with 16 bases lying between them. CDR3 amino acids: CASSQDLALPKEQYF. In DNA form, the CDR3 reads TGTGCCAGCAGCCAAGATTTAGCTCTACCTAAAGAGCAGTACTTC.

Here the CDR3 DNA reads TGCGCCAGCAGCGCGGGGGGCCGGGGGGATGAGCAGTTCTTC. This translates into CASSAGGRGDEQFF. The chain links TRBV5-1 to TRBJ2-1; the match to TRBD2 covers 8 bases. Germline CDR1 and CDR2: SGHRS and YFSETQ. The CDR3 is 14 residues long. Trimming at V came to 4 bases and at J to 8 bases, leaving 8 bases not matched to a gene.

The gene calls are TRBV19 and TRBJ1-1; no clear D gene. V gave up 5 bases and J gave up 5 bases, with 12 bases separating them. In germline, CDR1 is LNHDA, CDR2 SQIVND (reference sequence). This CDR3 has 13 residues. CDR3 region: CASSGMAGTEAFF. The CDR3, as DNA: TGTGCCAGTAGTGGTATGGCTGGGACTGAAGCTTTCTTT.

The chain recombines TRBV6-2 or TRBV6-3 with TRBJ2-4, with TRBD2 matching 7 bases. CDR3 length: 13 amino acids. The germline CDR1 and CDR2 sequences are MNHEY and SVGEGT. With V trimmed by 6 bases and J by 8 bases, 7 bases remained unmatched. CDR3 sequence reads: CASSVAGEDIQYF. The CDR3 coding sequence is TGTGCCAGCAGCGTCGCGGGGGAGGACATTCAGTACTTC.

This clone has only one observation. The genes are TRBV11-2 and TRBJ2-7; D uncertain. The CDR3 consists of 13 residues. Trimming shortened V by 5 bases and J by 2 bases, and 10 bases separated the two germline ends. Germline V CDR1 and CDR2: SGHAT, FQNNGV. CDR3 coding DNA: TGTGCCAGCAGCCCAGCGAATACCTACGAGCAGTACTTC. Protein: CASSPANTYEQYF.

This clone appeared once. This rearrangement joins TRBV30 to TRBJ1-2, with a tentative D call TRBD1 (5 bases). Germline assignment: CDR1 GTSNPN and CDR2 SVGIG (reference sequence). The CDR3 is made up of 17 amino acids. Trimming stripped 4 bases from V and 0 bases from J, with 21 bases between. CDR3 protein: CAWTDFGGTSPNYGYTF. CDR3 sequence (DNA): TGTGCCTGGACCGACTTTGGGGGGACCTCTCCTAACTATGGCTACACCTTC.

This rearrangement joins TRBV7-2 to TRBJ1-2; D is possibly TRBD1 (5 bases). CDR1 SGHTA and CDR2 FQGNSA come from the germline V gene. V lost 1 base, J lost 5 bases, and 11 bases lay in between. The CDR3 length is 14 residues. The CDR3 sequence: CASSLEGPAYGYTF. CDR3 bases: TGTGCCAGCAGCTTAGAGGGGCCGGCTTATGGCTACACCTTC.

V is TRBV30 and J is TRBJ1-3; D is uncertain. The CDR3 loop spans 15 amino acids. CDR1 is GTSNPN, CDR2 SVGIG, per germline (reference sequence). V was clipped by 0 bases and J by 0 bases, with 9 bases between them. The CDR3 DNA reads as TGTGCCTGGAGTGTGGGAGCGAGCTCTGGAAACACCATATATTTT. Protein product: CAWSVGASSGNTIYF.

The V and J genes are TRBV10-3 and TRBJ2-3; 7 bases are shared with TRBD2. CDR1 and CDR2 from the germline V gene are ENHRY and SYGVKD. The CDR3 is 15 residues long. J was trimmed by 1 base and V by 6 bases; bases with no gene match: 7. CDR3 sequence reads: CAIRSLAGGTDTQYF. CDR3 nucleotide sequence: TGTGCCATCAGGTCCCTCGCGGGGGGCACAGATACGCAGTATTTT.

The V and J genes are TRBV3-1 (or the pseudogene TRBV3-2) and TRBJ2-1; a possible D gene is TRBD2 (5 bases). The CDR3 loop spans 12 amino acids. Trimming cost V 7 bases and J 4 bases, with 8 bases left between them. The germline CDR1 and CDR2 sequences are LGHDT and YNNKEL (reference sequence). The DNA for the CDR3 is TGTGCCAGCACCGAGCGGTACAATGAGCAGTTCTTC. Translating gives CASTERYNEQFF.

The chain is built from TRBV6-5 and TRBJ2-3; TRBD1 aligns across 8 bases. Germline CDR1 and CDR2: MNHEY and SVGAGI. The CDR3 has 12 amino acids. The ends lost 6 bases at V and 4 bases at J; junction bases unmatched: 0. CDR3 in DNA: TGTGCCAGCAGGACAGGGGCAGATACGCAGTATTTT. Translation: CASRTGADTQYF.

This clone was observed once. The CDR3 sequence is CATSSDRWARRRTNYGYTF. The CDR3 bases are TGTGCCACCAGCAGTGATAGGTGGGCCAGGCGAAGAACTAACTATGGCTACACCTTC. This chain joins TRBV15 and TRBJ1-2; D is undetermined. The V end was cut by 3 bases, the J end by 0 bases, with 23 bases between. The CDR3 loop spans 19 amino acids. Per germline, CDR1 LNHNV and CDR2 YYDKDF (reference sequence).

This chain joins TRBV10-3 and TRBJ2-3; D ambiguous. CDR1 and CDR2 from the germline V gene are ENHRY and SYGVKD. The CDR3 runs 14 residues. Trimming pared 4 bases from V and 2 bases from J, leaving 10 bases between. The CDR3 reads CAISGPGVTDTQYF. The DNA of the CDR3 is TGTGCCATCAGTGGTCCGGGTGTCACAGATACGCAGTATTTT.

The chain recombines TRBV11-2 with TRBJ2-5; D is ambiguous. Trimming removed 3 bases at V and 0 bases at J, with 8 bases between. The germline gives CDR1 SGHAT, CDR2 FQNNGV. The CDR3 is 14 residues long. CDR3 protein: CASSLVFNQETQYF. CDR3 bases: TGTGCCAGCAGCTTGGTTTTCAACCAAGAGACCCAGTACTTC.

The CDR3 DNA sequence: TGTGCCAGCAGCGTAGGGGCTCAGACTAATCAGCCCCAGCATTTT. It codes for CASSVGAQTNQPQHF. The genes are TRBV9 and TRBJ1-5; no clear D gene. The CDR3 contains 15 residues. V gave up 0 bases and J gave up 4 bases, with 11 bases separating them. Germline V gives CDR1 SGDLS, CDR2 YYNGEE.

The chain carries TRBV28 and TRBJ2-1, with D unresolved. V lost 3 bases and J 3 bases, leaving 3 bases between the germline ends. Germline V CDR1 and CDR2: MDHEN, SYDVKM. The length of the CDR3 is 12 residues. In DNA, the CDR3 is TGTGCCAGCAGTTTCGACTACAATGAGCAGTTCTTC. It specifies CASSFDYNEQFF. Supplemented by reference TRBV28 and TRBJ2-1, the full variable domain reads DVKVTQSSRYLVKRTGEKVFLECVQDMDHENMFWYRQDPGLGLRLIYFSYDVKMKEKGDIPEGYSVSREKKERFSLILESASTNQTSMYLCASSFDYNEQFFGPGTRLTVL.

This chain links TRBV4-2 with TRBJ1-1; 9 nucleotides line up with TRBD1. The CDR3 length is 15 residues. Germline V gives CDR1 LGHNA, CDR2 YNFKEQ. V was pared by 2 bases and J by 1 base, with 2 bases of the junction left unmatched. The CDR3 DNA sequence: TGTGCCAGCAGCCAAACAGGGGGCGAGAACACTGAAGCTTTCTTT. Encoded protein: CASSQTGGENTEAFF.

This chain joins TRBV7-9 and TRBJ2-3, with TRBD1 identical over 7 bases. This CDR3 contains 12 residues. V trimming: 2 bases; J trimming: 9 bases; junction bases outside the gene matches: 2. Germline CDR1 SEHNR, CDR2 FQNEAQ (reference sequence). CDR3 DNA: TGTGCCAGCAGCTTAACAGGGGACACGCAGTATTTT. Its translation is CASSLTGDTQYF.

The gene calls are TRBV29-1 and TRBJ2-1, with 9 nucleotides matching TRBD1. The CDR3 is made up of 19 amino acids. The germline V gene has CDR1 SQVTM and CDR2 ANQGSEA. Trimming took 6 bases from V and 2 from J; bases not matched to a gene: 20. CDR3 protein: CSVPGSFWTGQGPYNEQFF. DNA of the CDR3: TGCAGCGTACCCGGATCGTTTTGGACGGGACAGGGTCCCTACAATGAGCAGTTCTTC.

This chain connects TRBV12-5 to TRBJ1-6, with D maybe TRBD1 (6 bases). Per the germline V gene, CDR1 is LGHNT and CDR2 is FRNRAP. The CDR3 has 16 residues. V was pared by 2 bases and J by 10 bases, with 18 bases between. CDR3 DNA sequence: TGTGCTAGTGGTTTGTCCCCTAACAGGGTGGGCTCACCCCTCCACTTT. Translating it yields CASGLSPNRVGSPLHF.

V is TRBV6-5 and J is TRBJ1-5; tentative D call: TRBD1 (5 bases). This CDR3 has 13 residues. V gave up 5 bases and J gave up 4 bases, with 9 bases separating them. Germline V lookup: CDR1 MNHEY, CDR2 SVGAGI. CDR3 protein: CASSLTVNQPQHF. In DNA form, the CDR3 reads TGTGCCAGCAGTCTGACAGTGAATCAGCCCCAGCATTTT.